This T cell receptor beta chain is drawn from a study of T-cell reconstitution after alpha-beta-depleted transplantation in children. This clonotype was observed many times. V shed 7 bases and J 4 bases; nucleotides not matched to a gene: 10. This CDR3 contains 13 residues. Germline-derived CDR1 and CDR2 are DFQATT and SNEGSKA (reference sequence). As it was prepared, the TCRbeta library received unique molecular identifiers. TCRdb re-called the PCR reads with MiXCR, one entry per CDR3 protein. The sample yields hundreds of thousands of distinct CDR3 sequences, approximately 16% seen once. The material was PBMCs from the stem cell graft donor, obtained from the stem cell graft. The receptor was derived from a human donor who donated a stem cell graft to a child with acute myeloid leukemia. This chain joins TRBV20-1 and TRBJ2-7, with 7 bases aligning to TRBD2. The CDR3 nucleotides are TGCAGTGTAAGCTCCGGGGGGAGGTACGAGCAGTACGTC. Residues: CSVSSGGRYEQYV.